Listed here are 30 T cell receptor beta chains from one sample, sequenced in a study of cytomegalovirus exposure and HLA in healthy donors. PCR involved 60 Vbeta and 13 Jbeta primers. Sequencing was performed with immunoSEQ multiplex PCR; in TCRdb, only in-frame clones are kept and a portion is missing. Here the sample spans 100,000 to 150,000 clones, approximately 80% being singletons. Sequenced sample: PBMCs. The receptors derive from a man aged 30-40 years in good health and CMV-seronegative.

This clone was seen a single time. The chain joins TRBV19 to TRBJ2-2, with D perhaps TRBD1 (5 bases). V lost 3 bases to trimming and J lost 5 bases, with 13 bases between them. Germline V gene lookup returns CDR1 LNHDA and CDR2 SQIVND (reference sequence). The CDR3 is 15 amino acids. The DNA of the CDR3 is TGTGCCAGTAGTATGGGGCAGGGATGGACCGGGGAGCTGTTTTTT. It yields the protein CASSMGQGWTGELFF. Full variable domain (rest looked up from reference TRBV19 and TRBJ2-2): DGGITQSPKYLFRKEGQNVTLSCEQNLNHDAMYWYRQDPGQGLRLIYYSQIVNDFQKGDIAEGYSVSREKKESFPLTVTSAQKNPTAFYLCASSMGQGWTGELFFGEGSRLTVL.

V gene TRBV23-1 combines with J gene TRBJ1-5, with D perhaps TRBD1 (6 bases). Being an ORF, TRBV23-1 has a function that is uncertain. V was cut by 7 bases and J by 0 bases, with 22 bases left in between. CDR3 length: 18 residues. CDR3 protein: CASTPGAGQNHSNQPQHF. The CDR3 coding sequence is TGCGCCAGCACCCCCGGAGCAGGACAGAACCATAGCAATCAGCCCCAGCATTTT.

The chain combines TRBV27 with TRBJ1-4; D gene uncertain. Looked up from germline, CDR1 is MNHEY and CDR2 is SMNVEV (reference sequence). V dropped 8 bases and J dropped 0 bases, with 13 bases sitting between them. The CDR3 covers 15 residues. The CDR3 DNA sequence: TGTGCCAGCCGGCTCGTGGGAGCAACTAATGAAAAACTGTTTTTT. Protein sequence: CASRLVGATNEKLFF.

The chain joins TRBV19 to TRBJ2-1, with 9 bases that match TRBD1. Germline trimming cut 5 bases from V and 6 bases from J; bases unmatched to any gene: 2. The CDR3 extends over 13 amino acids. Germline V gene data show CDR1 as LNHDA and CDR2 as SQIVND (reference sequence). CDR3 in amino acids: CASSPTGGNEQFF. CDR3 nucleotide sequence: TGTGCCAGTAGTCCGACAGGGGGCAATGAGCAGTTCTTC.

V gene TRBV7-2 combines with J gene TRBJ2-7; D may be TRBD1 (6 bases). The V end lost 2 bases, the J end lost 5 bases, and 13 bases lay between the germline ends. CDR1 SGHTA and CDR2 FQGNSA come from the germline V gene. This CDR3 is built from 14 residues. The DNA of the CDR3 is TGTGCCAGCAGCTTACAGGGGTCCCTCCACGAGCAGTACTTC. It is translated as CASSLQGSLHEQYF.

The chain couples TRBV10-1 to TRBJ2-2; D might be TRBD1 (6 bases). V shed 2 bases and J shed 7 bases, with 11 bases lying between them. The CDR3 covers 14 residues. Germline CDR1 and CDR2: WNHNN and SYGVQD (reference sequence). As DNA, the CDR3 is TGCGCCAGCAGTGAGACAGGGAGCGACGGGGAGCTGTTTTTT. Amino acid sequence: CASSETGSDGELFF.

J is TRBJ2-1 and V is TRBV11-3, with TRBD2 matching over 8 bases. CDR1 is SGHNT, CDR2 YENEEA, per germline. This CDR3 region has 16 residues. V gave up 5 bases and J gave up 2 bases; unmatched junction bases: 8. The CDR3 sequence: CASSPSGSFPYNEQFF. DNA of the CDR3: TGTGCCAGCAGCCCCAGCGGGAGTTTCCCCTACAATGAGCAGTTCTTC.

This clone was seen only a few times. This chain uses TRBV4-1 with TRBJ2-7; the match to TRBD2 covers 10 bases. Germline CDR1 reads MGHRA; CDR2 reads YSYEKL. The CDR3 is 15 amino acids. The V gene end was trimmed by 5 bases and the J gene end by 3 bases; junction bases not matched to a gene: 7. The CDR3 is CASSASSGSSYEQYF. The DNA for the CDR3 is TGCGCCAGCAGCGCTTCTAGCGGGAGTAGCTACGAGCAGTACTTC.

The V call is TRBV27, the J call TRBJ2-7; TRBD2 aligns across 11 bases. In germline, CDR1 is MNHEY, CDR2 SMNVEV (reference sequence). The trim removed 5 bases at V and 2 bases at J, leaving 8 bases unmatched. This CDR3 is 16 amino acids long. CDR3 sequence reads: CASSPRTSGSPYEQYF. DNA for the CDR3: TGTGCCAGCAGTCCCCGGACTAGCGGGTCCCCCTACGAGCAGTACTTC.

This clone was seen just once. The chain uses TRBV4-1 and TRBJ2-1, with 7 positions matching TRBD1. V lost 1 base and J lost 10; bases outside the gene matches: 4. The CDR3 spans 13 residues. Germline CDR1 and CDR2: MGHRA and YSYEKL. CDR3 residues: CASSQGQGSEQFF. The CDR3 DNA reads as TGCGCCAGCAGCCAAGGACAGGGAAGCGAGCAGTTCTTC.

In its sample, this clone was seen once. The genes are TRBV19 and TRBJ2-2; 9 bases match TRBD1. The CDR3 consists of 19 residues. V was pared by 4 bases and J by 0 bases, with 12 bases of the junction left unmatched. Germline-derived CDR1 and CDR2 are LNHDA and SQIVND (reference sequence). The DNA of the CDR3 is TGTGCCAGTAGTACTGGAGGGACAGGGTGGACCTCGAACACCGGGGAGCTGTTTTTT. Its translation: CASSTGGTGWTSNTGELFF. Combining the CDR3 with reference TRBV19 and TRBJ2-2 gives the whole variable domain DGGITQSPKYLFRKEGQNVTLSCEQNLNHDAMYWYRQDPGQGLRLIYYSQIVNDFQKGDIAEGYSVSREKKESFPLTVTSAQKNPTAFYLCASSTGGTGWTSNTGELFFGEGSRLTVL.

This rearrangement joins TRBV6-5 to TRBJ1-3; D is ambiguous. Looked up from germline, CDR1 is MNHEY and CDR2 is SVGAGI. This CDR3 region has 15 residues. The germline V and J ends were trimmed by 6 bases and 0 bases, with 12 bases remaining between them. The CDR3 loop reads CASRESTSSGNTIYF. Here the CDR3 DNA reads TGTGCCAGCAGGGAGTCAACATCCTCTGGAAACACCATATATTTT.

The chain combines TRBV11-2 with TRBJ2-3, with D perhaps matching TRBD2 (6 bases). This CDR3 has 15 amino acids. In germline, CDR1 is SGHAT, CDR2 FQNNGV. V lost 1 base to trimming and J lost 4 bases, with 12 bases between them. CDR3: CASSLAGGAADTQYF. The CDR3 coding sequence is TGTGCCAGCAGCTTAGCGGGCGGGGCGGCAGATACGCAGTATTTT.

This chain connects TRBV7-2 to TRBJ1-5; D call uncertain. The CDR3 sequence is 14 residues long. In germline, CDR1 is SGHTA, CDR2 FQGNSA. Trimming took off 3 bases at V and 1 base at J, with 7 bases between the two ends. CDR3 sequence (DNA): TGTGCCAGCAGCTTTGGACTGAGCAATCAGCCCCAGCATTTT. This sequence encodes CASSFGLSNQPQHF.

This clone was observed a single time. The germline gene is not matched at one end of the junction; a read error may be the cause. The rearrangement joins TRBV5-4 to TRBJ1-2; D call uncertain. This CDR3 has 14 amino acids. Per germline, CDR1 SGHNT and CDR2 YYREEE (reference sequence). The chain's CDR3 is CASNPTSRNYGYPF. The CDR3 region has the DNA TGTGCCAGCAACCCCACAAGCCGGAACTATGGCTACCCCTTC.

This clone was counted only a few times. This chain joins TRBV5-1 and TRBJ2-1; TRBD2 matches 14 bases. This CDR3 has 17 residues. CDR1 and CDR2 (germline): SGHRS, YFSETQ. Trimming removed 4 bases from V and 3 bases from J; junction bases left unmatched: 6. The CDR3 loop is CASSEGTSGSYYNEQFF. The CDR3 DNA follows: TGCGCCAGCAGCGAAGGGACTAGCGGGAGTTACTACAATGAGCAGTTCTTC.

DNA for the CDR3: TGTGCCAGCAGCCAATATGACAGGGGGGACTCTGGAAACACCATATATTTT. It specifies CASSQYDRGDSGNTIYF. V and J are TRBV4-2 and TRBJ1-3; 9 bases are a match to TRBD1. This CDR3 comprises 17 residues. The germline V gene has CDR1 LGHNA and CDR2 YNFKEQ. Trimming cost V 2 bases and J 0 bases; bases outside gene matches: 5.

This chain links TRBV7-2 with TRBJ2-7; D unresolved. Germline CDR1 and CDR2: SGHTA and FQGNSA. This CDR3 comprises 14 residues. Trimming left V 6 bases short and J 2 bases short, with 14 bases between. The CDR3 DNA reads as TGTGCCAGCAGAAAAAGACAAGCAACCTACGAGCAGTACTTC. It yields the protein CASRKRQATYEQYF.

V gene TRBV29-1 combines with J gene TRBJ2-7; D is ambiguous. The CDR3 is 14 residues long. Germline assignment: CDR1 SQVTM and CDR2 ANQGSEA. The V gene lost 4 bases and the J gene lost 0 bases, with 13 bases spanning the gap. In nucleotides, the CDR3 is TGCAGCGTTGGCGATATGAGGAGCTCCTACGAGCAGTACTTC. This sequence encodes CSVGDMRSSYEQYF.

The rearrangement joins TRBV6-5 to TRBJ2-7; TRBD1 matches at 7 bases. This CDR3 contains 13 residues. Trimming removed 6 bases from V and 4 bases from J; junction bases left unmatched: 6. CDR1 is MNHEY, CDR2 SVGAGI, per germline. The CDR3: CASSPGQLYEQYF. The CDR3 DNA reads TGTGCCAGCAGCCCGGGACAGCTTTACGAGCAGTACTTC.

The rearrangement links TRBV11-2 to TRBJ1-4; 11 nucleotides agree with TRBD1. This CDR3 has 17 amino acids. V lost 2 bases to trimming and J lost 2 bases; unmatched junction nucleotides: 4. Germline V gives CDR1 SGHAT, CDR2 FQNNGV. CDR3 nucleotides: TGTGCCAGCAGCTTATCCGGGACAGGGGGGACTAATGAAAAACTGTTTTTT. This sequence encodes CASSLSGTGGTNEKLFF.

V gene TRBV28 combines with J gene TRBJ2-1; 9 bases agree with TRBD1. The CDR3 consists of 15 residues. V lost 2 bases and J lost 9; bases outside the gene matches: 8. Germline V gene data show CDR1 as MDHEN and CDR2 as SYDVKM. The CDR3 here is CASSLTGGFWVEQFF. The CDR3 DNA reads TGTGCCAGCAGTTTAACAGGGGGCTTTTGGGTTGAGCAGTTCTTC.

The rearrangement links TRBV29-1 to TRBJ2-5; D is possibly TRBD2 (7 bases). This CDR3 spans 17 amino acids. Germline-derived CDR1 and CDR2 are SQVTM and ANQGSEA. Trimming shortened V by 4 bases and J by 0 bases, and 21 bases separated the two germline ends. This CDR3 is CSVAGSRGAGYQETQYF. The DNA of the CDR3 is TGCAGCGTTGCGGGGAGTCGGGGGGCTGGGTACCAAGAGACCCAGTACTTC.

CDR3 nucleotides: TGTGCCAGCAGCCTCGGGGGGAGTAGCTCCTACAATGAGCAGTTCTTC. Translation: CASSLGGSSSYNEQFF. The V gene is TRBV7-3, the J gene TRBJ2-1, with TRBD2 matching over 7 bases. V was pared by 5 bases and J by 0 bases, with 7 bases of the junction left unmatched. The CDR3 runs 16 residues. CDR1 and CDR2 (germline): SGHTA, FQGTGA. Full variable domain (remainder filled in from reference TRBV7-3 and TRBJ2-1): GAGVSQTPSNKVTEKGKYVELRCDPISGHTALYWYRQSLGQGPEFLIYFQGTGAADDSGLPNDRFFAVRPEGSVSTLKIQRTERGDSAVYLCASSLGGSSSYNEQFFGPGTRLTVL.

This rearrangement joins TRBV5-6 to TRBJ2-1, with 12 bases lining up with TRBD2. The V segment lost 3 bases and the J segment 2 bases; nucleotides outside the gene matches: 6. Germline V gene lookup returns CDR1 SGHDT and CDR2 YYEEEE. This CDR3 contains 17 residues. The CDR3, as DNA: TGTGCCAGCAGCTGGGCGACTAGCGGGGGTACCTACAATGAGCAGTTCTTC. This codes for CASSWATSGGTYNEQFF.

The chain recombines TRBV11-3 with TRBJ1-1; TRBD1 is a possible D gene (5 bases). The CDR3 totals 14 residues. V was clipped by 2 bases and J by 2 bases, with 9 bases between them. CDR1 is SGHNT, CDR2 YENEEA, per germline. CDR3 bases: TGTGCCAGCAGCTTACGTGGGGCAAACACTGAAGCTTTCTTT. Translated, it gives CASSLRGANTEAFF.

The chain uses TRBV6-5 and TRBJ2-5; 8 bases fit TRBD1. Looked up from germline, CDR1 is MNHEY and CDR2 is SVGAGI. Trimming took 6 bases from V and 7 from J; bases not matched to a gene: 10. The CDR3 covers 14 residues. The CDR3: CASSLDRGVGTQYF. The CDR3 DNA is TGTGCCAGCAGCCTCGACAGGGGAGTGGGGACCCAGTACTTC.

The V gene is TRBV21-1, the J gene TRBJ2-3; the table's D call TRBD1 went unverified against the DNA. TRBV21-1 is reported as a pseudogene. The length of the CDR3 is 17 residues. For the CDR3, the DNA is TGTGCCAGCAGCAAAGAAGTAAACAGAAAATACACAGATACGCAGTATTTT. Protein sequence: CASSKEVNRKYTDTQYF.

The chain joins TRBV7-9 to TRBJ1-5; tentative D call: TRBD1 (6 bases). Germline CDR1 reads SEHNR; CDR2 reads FQNEAQ (reference sequence). Trimming removed 6 bases at V and 3 bases at J, with 18 bases between. There are 16 residues in the CDR3. The CDR3 loop reads CASSAGGRGDNQPQHF. In nucleotides, the CDR3 is TGTGCCAGCAGTGCGGGGGGCCGGGGGGACAATCAGCCCCAGCATTTT.

This chain links TRBV4-3 with TRBJ2-7; TRBD2 might be the D (5 bases). The CDR3 is 14 residues long. The ends were cut back, 0 bases at V and 3 bases at J, with 9 bases in the middle. CDR1 is LGHNA, CDR2 YSLEER, per germline. This CDR3 is CASSQDATSYEQYF. The CDR3 DNA reads as TGCGCCAGCAGCCAAGACGCCACTAGCTACGAGCAGTACTTC.